These 15 T cell receptor beta chains share one sample of origin, sequenced in a study of control samples from healthy donors and cancer patients. Some clones are missing from TCRdb's copy, which holds only in-frame ones; the method was immunoSEQ multiplex PCR. The table shows 77,000 or so clones, with 90% to 95% occurring only once. Sequenced material: blood. Source of these receptors: a man younger than 45 in good health.

V gene TRBV5-6 combines with J gene TRBJ1-4; D remains ambiguous. The germline V and J ends were trimmed by 4 bases and 0 bases, with 10 bases remaining between them. From germline, CDR1 is SGHDT and CDR2 YYEEEE. This CDR3 has 15 amino acids. The CDR3 DNA is TGTGCCAGCAGCGTTACAGAAGCAACTAATGAAAAACTGTTTTTT. Protein: CASSVTEATNEKLFF. Using reference TRBV5-6 and TRBJ1-4 for the parts outside the CDR3, the full variable domain is DAGVTQSPTHLIKTRGQQVTLRCSPKSGHDTVSWYQQALGQGPQFIFQYYEEEERQRGNFPDRFSGHQFPNYSSELNVNALLLGDSALYLCASSVTEATNEKLFFGSGTQLSVL.

The J gene is TRBJ2-7, the V gene TRBV18, with 7 bases identical to TRBD1. J gave up 0 bases and V 6 bases, and 5 bases lay outside the gene matches. The CDR3 covers 14 residues. Looked up from germline, CDR1 is KGHSH and CDR2 is LQKENI. CDR3 sequence (DNA): TGTGCCAGCTCCCGCCGGGACAGCTCCTACGAGCAGTACTTC. The encoded protein is CASSRRDSSYEQYF.

The V call is TRBV4-3, the J call TRBJ2-3; TRBD2 aligns across 10 bases. This CDR3 is built from 17 residues. Per germline, CDR1 LGHNA and CDR2 YSLEER. V lost 0 bases and J lost 5; bases outside the gene matches: 8. The CDR3 sequence: CASSQDEAGGPVDTQYF. In DNA form, the CDR3 reads TGCGCCAGCAGCCAAGACGAAGCGGGGGGGCCGGTAGATACGCAGTATTTT.

J is TRBJ1-5 and V is TRBV30; tentative D call: TRBD1 (6 bases). The CDR3 extends over 15 amino acids. Germline CDR1 GTSNPN, CDR2 SVGIG (reference sequence). V shed 1 base and J shed 6 bases, with 16 bases lying between them. The CDR3 is CAWSARGGRGQPQHF. In DNA form, the CDR3 reads TGTGCCTGGAGTGCTAGGGGGGGGCGCGGTCAGCCCCAGCATTTT.

J is TRBJ1-1 and V is TRBV9; weak D call: TRBD1 (5 bases). Germline CDR1 SGDLS, CDR2 YYNGEE. V lost 2 bases to trimming and J lost 1 base, with 9 bases between them. The CDR3 contains 14 residues. CDR3 sequence: CASSVRGTNTEAFF. CDR3 nucleotide sequence: TGTGCCAGCAGCGTTCGGGGGACGAACACTGAAGCTTTCTTT.

The rearrangement uses TRBV7-9 and TRBJ2-5; a weak D match, TRBD2 (6 bases). V gave up 1 base and J gave up 5 bases, with 17 bases separating them. From germline, CDR1 is SEHNR and CDR2 FQNEAQ (reference sequence). The CDR3 is 16 residues long. CDR3 nucleotides: TGTGCCAGCAGCTTAGGATCGACTAGGCGGGTGGAGACCCAGTACTTC. It specifies CASSLGSTRRVETQYF.

This chain joins TRBV24-1 and TRBJ2-1; unclear D gene. The CDR3 is 13 residues long. Germline CDR1 and CDR2: KGHDR and SFDVKD. V was cut by 1 base and J by 7 bases, with 7 bases left in between. DNA of the CDR3: TGTGCCACCAGTGATTTTTTTGGGAATGAGCAGTTCTTC. Translated: CATSDFFGNEQFF.

This rearrangement joins TRBV7-2 to TRBJ1-1, with D unclear. The CDR3 runs 14 residues. The V gene's germline CDR1 is SGHTA and CDR2 FQGNSA. Trimming took off 6 bases at V and 5 bases at J, with 16 bases between the two ends. CDR3 bases: TGTGCCAGCAGTCCTCCGTCCAGGAGAACTGAAGCTTTCTTT. This codes for CASSPPSRRTEAFF.

V and J are TRBV5-1 and TRBJ2-3; 11 bases align to TRBD2. The CDR3 extends over 19 amino acids. CDR1 and CDR2 (germline): SGHRS, YFSETQ. With V trimmed by 2 bases and J by 4 bases, 15 bases remained unmatched. DNA of the CDR3: TGCGCCAGCAGCTTCCCCGGGACTAGCGGCCTCTACGGGGCAGATACGCAGTATTTT. Amino acid sequence: CASSFPGTSGLYGADTQYF.

This sequence joins TRBV27 and TRBJ2-5; 9 bases are a match to TRBD2. The CDR3 has 15 amino acids. V lost 6 bases, J lost 5 bases, and 10 bases stayed unmatched. In germline, CDR1 is MNHEY, CDR2 SMNVEV (reference sequence). In DNA, the CDR3 is TGTGCCAGCAGGAGCGGGGGGCCGAGGTGGGAGACCCAGTACTTC. Translated: CASRSGGPRWETQYF.

The rearrangement links TRBV5-1 to TRBJ1-4; no reliable D call. The CDR3 has 15 residues. Germline V gives CDR1 SGHRS, CDR2 YFSETQ. V shed 0 bases and J shed 7 bases, with 13 bases lying between them. CDR3 protein: CASSLGTYMAEKLFF. The DNA of the CDR3 is TGCGCCAGCAGCTTGGGGACCTACATGGCTGAAAAACTGTTTTTT.

The rearrangement uses TRBV7-9 and TRBJ2-1; tentatively, D is TRBD1 (5 bases). Germline lookup yields CDR1 SEHNR and CDR2 FQNEAQ (reference sequence). CDR3 size: 16 residues. V was pared by 1 base and J by 1 base, with 11 bases between. The CDR3 nucleotides are TGTGCCAGCAGCTTAGTTGGTCAGGGATCCTACAATGAGCAGTTCTTC. It is translated as CASSLVGQGSYNEQFF.

The rearrangement links TRBV14 to TRBJ2-2, with 8 bases fitting TRBD2. The CDR3 spans 14 residues. Losses at the gene ends were 11 bases for V and 3 bases for J; bases not matched to a gene: 8. CDR1 and CDR2 (germline): SGHDN, FVKESK. CDR3: CAGTGGVDTGELFF. The CDR3 nucleotides read TGTGCCGGGACCGGGGGGGTGGACACCGGGGAGCTGTTTTTT.

The gene calls are TRBV19 and TRBJ1-4; D might be TRBD1 (5 bases). The germline V and J ends were trimmed by 6 bases and 3 bases, with 17 bases remaining between them. Germline-derived CDR1 and CDR2 are LNHDA and SQIVND (reference sequence). The CDR3 contains 16 residues. The chain's CDR3 is CASSSPGGVSNEKLFF. CDR3 sequence (DNA): TGTGCCAGTAGCTCACCGGGGGGAGTTTCTAATGAAAAACTGTTTTTT.

The chain is built from TRBV5-4 and TRBJ2-5, with D possibly matching TRBD1 (6 bases). With 4 bases removed from V and 5 bases from J, the gap between germline ends came to 18 bases. The CDR3 has 15 residues. Germline lookup yields CDR1 SGHNT and CDR2 YYREEE (reference sequence). The CDR3 is CASSPGTIRRETQYF. Here the CDR3 DNA reads TGTGCCAGCAGCCCCGGGACAATTCGTAGGGAGACCCAGTACTTC. The entire variable domain, with the rest obtained from reference TRBV5-4 and TRBJ2-5, is as follows: ETGVTQSPTHLIKTRGQQVTLRCSSQSGHNTVSWYQQALGQGPQFIFQYYREEENGRGNFPPRFSGLQFPNYSSELNVNALELDDSALYLCASSPGTIRRETQYFGPGTRLLVL.